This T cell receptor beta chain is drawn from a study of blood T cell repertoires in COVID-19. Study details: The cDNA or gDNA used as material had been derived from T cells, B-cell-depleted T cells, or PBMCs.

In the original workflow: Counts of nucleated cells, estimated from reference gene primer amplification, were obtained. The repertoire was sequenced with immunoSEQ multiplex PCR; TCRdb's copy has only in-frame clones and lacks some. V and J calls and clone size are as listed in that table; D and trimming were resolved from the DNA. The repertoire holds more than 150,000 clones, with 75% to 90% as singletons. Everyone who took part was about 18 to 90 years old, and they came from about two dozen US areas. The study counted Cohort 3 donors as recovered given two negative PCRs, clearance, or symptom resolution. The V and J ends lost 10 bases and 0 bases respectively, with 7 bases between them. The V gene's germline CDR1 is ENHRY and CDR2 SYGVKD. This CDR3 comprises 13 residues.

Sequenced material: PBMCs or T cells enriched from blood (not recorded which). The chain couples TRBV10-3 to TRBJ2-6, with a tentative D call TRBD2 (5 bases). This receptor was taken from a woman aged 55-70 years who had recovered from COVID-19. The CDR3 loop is CATSGSGANVLTF. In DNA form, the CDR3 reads TGTGCCACAAGCGGCTCTGGGGCCAACGTCCTGACTTTC.